This note documents a single TCR beta chain sequence. Its antigen is unidentified. This sample stems from a study of T cell responses to AZD1222 COVID-19 vaccine. Germline CDR1 reads LNHNV; CDR2 reads YYDKDF (reference sequence). The CDR3 consists of 16 residues. The V end lost 1 base, the J end lost 1 base, and 13 bases lay between the germline ends. Study-wide findings and caveats: Vaccine-related CD4 TCRs covered spike, predominating at 160-218 and 743-854. Spike-specific TCR breadth and depth rose after two AZD1222 doses. Mostly white British, mostly female donors; authors suggested clonal diversity may be underestimated.

The data were produced by immunoSEQ multiplex PCR, yet TCRdb's version contains in-frame clones alone and is incomplete. The repertoire holds roughly 130,000 clones, roughly 91% seen once, with approximately 3% in the top ten. The rearrangement links TRBV15 to TRBJ2-5; tentative D call: TRBD2 (5 bases). This receptor was identified in an adult in good health. The sequencing used peripheral blood, collected on day 0 of AZD1222 vaccination. In DNA, the CDR3 is TGTGCCACCAGCAGAGCTACTAGACGGACCCAAGAGACCCAGTACTTC. This translates into CATSRATRRTQETQYF. Variable domain in full (rest from reference TRBV15 and TRBJ2-5): DAMVIQNPRYQVTQFGKPVTLSCSQTLNHNVMYWYQQKSSQAPKLLFHYYDKDFNNEADTPDNFQSRRPNTSFCFLDIRSPGLGDTAMYLCATSRATRRTQETQYFGPGTRLLVL.